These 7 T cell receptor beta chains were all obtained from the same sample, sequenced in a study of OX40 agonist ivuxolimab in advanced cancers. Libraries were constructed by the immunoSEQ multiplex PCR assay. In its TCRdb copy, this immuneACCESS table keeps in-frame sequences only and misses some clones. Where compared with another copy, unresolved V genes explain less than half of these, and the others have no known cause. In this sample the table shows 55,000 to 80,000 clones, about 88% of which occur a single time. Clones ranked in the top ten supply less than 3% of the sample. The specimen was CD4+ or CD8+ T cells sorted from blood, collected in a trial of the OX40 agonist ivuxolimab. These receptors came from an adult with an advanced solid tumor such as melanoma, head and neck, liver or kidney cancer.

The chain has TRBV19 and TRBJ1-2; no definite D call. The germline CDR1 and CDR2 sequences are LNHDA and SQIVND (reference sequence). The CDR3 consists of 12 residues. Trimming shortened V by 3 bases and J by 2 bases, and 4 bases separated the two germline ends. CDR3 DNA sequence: TGTGCCAGTAGTATGTTAAACTATGGCTACACCTTC. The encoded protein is CASSMLNYGYTF. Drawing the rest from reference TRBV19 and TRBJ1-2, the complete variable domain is DGGITQSPKYLFRKEGQNVTLSCEQNLNHDAMYWYRQDPGQGLRLIYYSQIVNDFQKGDIAEGYSVSREKKESFPLTVTSAQKNPTAFYLCASSMLNYGYTFGSGTRLTVV.

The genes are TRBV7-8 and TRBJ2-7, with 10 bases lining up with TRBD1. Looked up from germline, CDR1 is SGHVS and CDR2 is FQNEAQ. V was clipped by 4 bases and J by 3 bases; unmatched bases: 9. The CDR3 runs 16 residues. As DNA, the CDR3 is TGTGCCAGCAGCTCCGGGACAGGGGCAGTGAACTACGAGCAGTACTTC. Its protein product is CASSSGTGAVNYEQYF.

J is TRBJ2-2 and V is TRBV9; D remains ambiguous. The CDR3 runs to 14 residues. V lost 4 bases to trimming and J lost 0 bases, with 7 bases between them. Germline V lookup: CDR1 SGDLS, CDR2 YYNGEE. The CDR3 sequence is CASSSEPNTGELFF. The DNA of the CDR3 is TGTGCCAGCAGCTCAGAGCCGAACACCGGGGAGCTGTTTTTT.

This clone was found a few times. DNA for the CDR3: TGTGCCAGCAGCTTATACAGGGAATCTTACGAGCAGTACTTC. This gives the protein CASSLYRESYEQYF. The rearrangement links TRBV7-2 to TRBJ2-7, with D perhaps matching TRBD1 (6 bases). The CDR3 has 14 amino acids. Germline-derived CDR1 and CDR2 are SGHTA and FQGNSA. Trimming stripped 2 bases from V and 4 bases from J, with 12 bases between.

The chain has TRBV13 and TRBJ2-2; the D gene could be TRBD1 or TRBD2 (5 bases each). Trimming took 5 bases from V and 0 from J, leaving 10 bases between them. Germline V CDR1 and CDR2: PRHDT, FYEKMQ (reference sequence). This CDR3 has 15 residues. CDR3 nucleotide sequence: TGTGCCAGCAGCCAAGGGACGGCGAACACCGGGGAGCTGTTTTTT. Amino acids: CASSQGTANTGELFF.

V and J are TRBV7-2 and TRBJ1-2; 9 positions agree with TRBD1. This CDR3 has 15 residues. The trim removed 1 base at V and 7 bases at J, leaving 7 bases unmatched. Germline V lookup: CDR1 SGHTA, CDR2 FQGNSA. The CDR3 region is CASSLGTGDPLGYTF. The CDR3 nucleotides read TGTGCCAGCAGCTTAGGGACAGGGGATCCCCTTGGCTACACCTTC.

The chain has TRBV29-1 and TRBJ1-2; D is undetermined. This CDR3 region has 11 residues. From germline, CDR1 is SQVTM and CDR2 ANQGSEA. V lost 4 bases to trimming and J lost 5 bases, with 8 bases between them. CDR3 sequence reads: CSVGFDYGYTF. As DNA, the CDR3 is TGCAGCGTTGGATTTGATTATGGCTACACCTTC. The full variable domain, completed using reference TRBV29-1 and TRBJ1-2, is SAVISQKPSRDICQRGTSLTIQCQVDSQVTMMFWYRQQPGQSLTLIATANQGSEATYESGFVIDKFPISRPNLTFSTLTVSNMSPEDSSIYLCSVGFDYGYTFGSGTRLTVV.